What follows are 12 T cell receptor beta chains derived from one specimen sequenced in a study of T cells after yellow fever vaccination. In TCRdb, the 5' RACE reads were re-called with MiXCR into one record per CDR3 protein. Of about 160,000 distinct CDR3 sequences in the sample, approximately 6.7% were seen once. The source material was CD4+ T cells sorted from PBMCs, sampled 5 to 6 days after the first yellow fever vaccination. These TCRs come from a man aged 18 to 30 who received the YFV17D yellow fever vaccine.

This clonotype was recorded at least ten times. The chain couples TRBV5-1 to TRBJ1-2, with 8 bases matching TRBD1. The germline gives CDR1 SGHRS, CDR2 YFSETQ. Trimming removed 3 bases from V and 10 bases from J; junction bases left unmatched: 5. The CDR3 consists of 12 residues. CDR3: CASSWGTGDYTF. CDR3 sequence (DNA): TGCGCCAGCAGCTGGGGGACAGGAGACTACACCTTC.

The rearrangement uses TRBV30 and TRBJ2-7; D perhaps matches TRBD1 (6 bases). Trimming cost V 5 bases and J 3 bases, with 11 bases left between them. This CDR3 is built from 12 residues. The V gene's germline CDR1 is GTSNPN and CDR2 SVGIG (reference sequence). The CDR3: CAWSGTNYEQYF. In nucleotides, the CDR3 is TGTGCCTGGTCCGGGACAAACTACGAGCAGTACTTC.

This clonotype was detected ten times or more. The genes are TRBV29-1 and TRBJ1-5, with TRBD1 matching 7 bases. This CDR3 contains 13 residues. Germline V gives CDR1 SQVTM, CDR2 ANQGSEA. Trimming at V came to 6 bases and at J to 7 bases, leaving 9 bases not matched to a gene. In DNA, the CDR3 is TGCAGCGTCCCTAAAACAGGGGAACAGCCCCAGCATTTT. Residues: CSVPKTGEQPQHF.

This clonotype has more than one count but fewer than ten. V gene TRBV18 combines with J gene TRBJ2-6; D gene unclear. Looked up from germline, CDR1 is KGHSH and CDR2 is LQKENI. Trimming shortened V by 2 bases and J by 0 bases, and 8 bases separated the two germline ends. The CDR3 is 16 residues long. The CDR3 DNA is TGTGCCAGCTCACCAGGCCTCCCCTCTGGGGCCAACGTCCTGACTTTC. Protein product: CASSPGLPSGANVLTF.

This clonotype turned up a few times. The chain joins TRBV7-2 to TRBJ2-2; 8 bases agree with TRBD2. Trimming cost V 6 bases and J 3 bases; bases outside gene matches: 6. The CDR3 runs 15 residues. CDR1 is SGHTA and CDR2 is FQGNSA in the germline V gene. Written as DNA, the CDR3 is TGTGCCAGCAGACCTCCGGGGGGGCACACCGGGGAGCTGTTTTTT. Protein: CASRPPGGHTGELFF.

This clonotype has more than one count but fewer than ten. V and J are TRBV20-1 and TRBJ2-7; 9 nucleotides align to TRBD1. This CDR3 is 15 amino acids long. The V segment lost 3 bases and the J segment 4 bases; nucleotides outside the gene matches: 10. Germline CDR1 is DFQATT and CDR2 is SNEGSKA (reference sequence). Here the CDR3 DNA reads TGCAGTGCTAGCCTACAGGGGGCCAGATGGTACGAGCAGTACGTC. Encoded protein: CSASLQGARWYEQYV.

The chain combines TRBV5-1 with TRBJ1-4; D unresolved. CDR3 length equals 14 residues. The V gene lost 1 base and the J gene lost 3 bases, with 7 bases spanning the gap. Germline V gene lookup returns CDR1 SGHRS and CDR2 YFSETQ. Here the CDR3 reads CASSLSSANEKLFF. CDR3 coding DNA: TGCGCCAGCAGCTTGTCTAGTGCTAATGAAAAACTGTTTTTT. The full variable domain, in which reference TRBV5-1 and TRBJ1-4 provide the parts outside the CDR3, is KAGVTQTPRYLIKTRGQQVTLSCSPISGHRSVSWYQQTPGQGLQFLFEYFSETQRNKGNFPGRFSGRQFSNSRSEMNVSTLELGDSALYLCASSLSSANEKLFFGSGTQLSVL.

This clonotype was found many times. The chain has TRBV11-2 and TRBJ1-1; the D is unclear. This CDR3 spans 15 amino acids. Germline loops: CDR1 SGHAT, CDR2 FQNNGV. V lost 1 base to trimming and J lost 1 base, with 10 bases between them. The CDR3 loop is CASSLVGHKNTEAFF. The CDR3 nucleotides are TGTGCCAGCAGCTTAGTCGGGCATAAGAACACTGAAGCTTTCTTT.

Ten or more counts support this clonotype. The chain links TRBV12-3 or TRBV12-4 to TRBJ2-3; unclear D gene. The CDR3 runs 14 residues. The V gene lost 3 bases and the J gene lost 0 bases, with 7 bases spanning the gap. CDR3 sequence reads: CASSFATSTDTQYF. CDR3 coding DNA: TGTGCCAGCAGTTTCGCGACGAGCACAGATACGCAGTATTTT.

This clonotype was picked up many times. The chain is built from TRBV5-1 and TRBJ1-1; D perhaps matches TRBD1 (5 bases). CDR1 and CDR2 from the germline V gene are SGHRS and YFSETQ. Trimming shortened V by 0 bases and J by 2 bases, and 14 bases separated the two germline ends. The CDR3 length is 16 residues. CDR3 DNA sequence: TGCGCCAGCAGCTTGGTCCCGGACCAGGGTAACACTGAAGCTTTCTTT. Protein product: CASSLVPDQGNTEAFF.

This clonotype was found many times. The V call is TRBV19, the J call TRBJ2-3; D gene unclear. Germline V gene lookup returns CDR1 LNHDA and CDR2 SQIVND (reference sequence). The CDR3 loop spans 16 amino acids. V lost 7 bases, J lost 2 bases, and 19 bases lay in between. In DNA, the CDR3 is TGTGCCAGTACCCTCCAAACTGGATCCCCCACAGATACGCAGTATTTT. Amino acid sequence: CASTLQTGSPTDTQYF.

V usage is TRBV12-3 or TRBV12-4 and J usage is TRBJ1-3; D is undetermined. The CDR3 runs to 14 residues. Trimming removed 2 bases from V and 2 bases from J, with 7 bases in between. CDR3 amino acids: CASSLMGTGNTIYF. The DNA of the CDR3 is TGTGCCAGCAGTTTAATGGGAACTGGAAACACCATATATTTT.